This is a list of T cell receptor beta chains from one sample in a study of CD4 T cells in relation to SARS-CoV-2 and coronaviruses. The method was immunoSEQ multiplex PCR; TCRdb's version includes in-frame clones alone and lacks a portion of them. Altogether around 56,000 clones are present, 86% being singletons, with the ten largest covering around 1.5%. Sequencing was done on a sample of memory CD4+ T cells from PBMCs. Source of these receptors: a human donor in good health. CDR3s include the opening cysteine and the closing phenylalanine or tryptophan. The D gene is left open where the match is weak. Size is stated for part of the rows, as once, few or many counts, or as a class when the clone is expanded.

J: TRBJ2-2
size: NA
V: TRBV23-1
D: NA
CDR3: CASKFRDTTSLLNTGELFF
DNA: TGCGCCAGCAAATTCAGGGATACAACATCACTTCTGAACACCGGGGAGCTGTTTTTT

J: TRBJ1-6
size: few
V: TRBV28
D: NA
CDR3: CATGGNSPLHF
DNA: TGTGCTACGGGGGGCAACTCACCCCTCCACTTT

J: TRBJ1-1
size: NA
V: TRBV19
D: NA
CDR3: CASSIGTVNTEAFF
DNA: TGTGCCAGTAGTATAGGGACGGTAAACACTGAAGCTTTCTTT

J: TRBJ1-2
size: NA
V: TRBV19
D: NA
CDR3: CASSPERDYGYTF
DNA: TGTGCCAGTAGTCCAGAAAGAGACTATGGCTACACCTTC

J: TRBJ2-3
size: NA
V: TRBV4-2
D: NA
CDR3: CASSQAPRGGPTDTQYF
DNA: TGTGCCAGCAGCCAAGCCCCCCGGGGAGGTCCTACAGATACGCAGTATTTT

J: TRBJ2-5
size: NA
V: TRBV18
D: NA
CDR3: CASSPLNRETQYF
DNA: TGTGCCAGCTCACCACTCAACCGGGAGACCCAGTACTTC

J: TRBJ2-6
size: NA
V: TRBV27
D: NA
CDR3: CASSFRLAGANVLTF
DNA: TGTGCCAGCAGTTTTCGGCTGGCCGGGGCCAACGTCCTGACTTTC

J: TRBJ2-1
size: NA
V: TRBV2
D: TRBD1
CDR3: CASIGQGAYNEQFF
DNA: TGTGCCAGCATCGGACAGGGGGCCTACAATGAGCAGTTCTTC

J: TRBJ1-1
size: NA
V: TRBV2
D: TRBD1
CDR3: CASCPRGREAFF
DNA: TGTGCCAGCTGTCCCAGGGGGAGGGAAGCTTTCTTT

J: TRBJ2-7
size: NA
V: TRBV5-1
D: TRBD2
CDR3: CASSLSSGSEYEQYF
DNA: TGCGCCAGCAGCTTGAGCAGCGGGAGTGAGTACGAGCAGTACTTC

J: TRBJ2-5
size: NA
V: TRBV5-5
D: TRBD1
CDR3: CASSRDSQYQETQYF
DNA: TGTGCCAGCAGCCGGGACAGTCAGTACCAAGAGACCCAGTACTTC

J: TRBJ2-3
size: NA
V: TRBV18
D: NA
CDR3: CASADGSSTDTQYF
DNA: TGTGCCAGCGCGGACGGATCTAGCACAGATACGCAGTATTTT

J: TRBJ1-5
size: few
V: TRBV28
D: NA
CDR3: CASTRRKPNQPQHF
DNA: TGTGCCAGCACCCGGCGGAAACCCAATCAGCCCCAGCATTTT

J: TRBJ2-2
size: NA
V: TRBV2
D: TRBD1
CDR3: CASSNRGNTGELFF
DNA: TGTGCCAGCAGCAACAGGGGGAACACCGGGGAGCTGTTTTTT

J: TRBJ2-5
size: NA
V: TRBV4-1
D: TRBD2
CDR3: CASSHWTGGAQETQYF
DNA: TGCGCCAGCAGCCACTGGACGGGAGGCGCTCAAGAGACCCAGTACTTC

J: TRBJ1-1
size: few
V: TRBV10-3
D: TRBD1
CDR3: CAASQGVNTEAFF
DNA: TGTGCCGCGTCACAGGGGGTGAACACTGAAGCTTTCTTT

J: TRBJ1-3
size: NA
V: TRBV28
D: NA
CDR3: CASIQPGGHTGNTIYF
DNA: TGTGCCAGCATCCAGCCCGGGGGCCATACTGGAAACACCATATATTTT

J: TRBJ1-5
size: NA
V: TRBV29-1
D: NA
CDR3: CSVQEVGGHQPQHF
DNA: TGCAGCGTCCAAGAGGTGGGGGGCCATCAGCCCCAGCATTTT

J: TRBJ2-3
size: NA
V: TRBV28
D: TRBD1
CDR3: CASSLARGQADTQYF
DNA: TGTGCCAGCAGTTTAGCGAGGGGGCAAGCAGATACGCAGTATTTT

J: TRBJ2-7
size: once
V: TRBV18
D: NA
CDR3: CASSPDGGSYEQYF
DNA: TGTGCCAGCTCACCAGACGGCGGCTCCTACGAGCAGTACTTC

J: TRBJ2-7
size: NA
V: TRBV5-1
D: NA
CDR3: CASSFSTASYEQYF
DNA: TGCGCCAGCAGCTTCTCGACAGCATCATACGAGCAGTACTTC

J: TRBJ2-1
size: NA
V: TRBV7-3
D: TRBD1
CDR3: CASSSAGTGRDEQFF
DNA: TGTGCCAGCAGCTCGGCCGGGACAGGAAGGGATGAGCAGTTCTTC

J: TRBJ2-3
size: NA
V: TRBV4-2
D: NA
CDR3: CASSLQGTDTQYF
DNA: TGTGCCAGCAGCCTGCAGGGCACAGATACGCAGTATTTT

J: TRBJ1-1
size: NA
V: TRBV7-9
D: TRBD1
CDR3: CASSLVFRGSNTEAFF
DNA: TGTGCCAGCAGCTTAGTATTCAGGGGGTCGAACACTGAAGCTTTCTTT

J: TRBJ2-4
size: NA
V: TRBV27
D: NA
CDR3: CASSRAWGQYF
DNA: TGTGCCAGCAGTCGGGCGTGGGGTCAGTACTTC

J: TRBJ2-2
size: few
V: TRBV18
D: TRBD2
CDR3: CASSPRTAGGTNTGELFF
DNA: TGTGCCAGCTCACCACGCACGGCGGGAGGAACGAACACCGGGGAGCTGTTTTTT

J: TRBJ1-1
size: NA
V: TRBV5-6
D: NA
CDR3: CASSLKSEAFF
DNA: TGTGCCAGCAGCCTGAAGTCCGAAGCTTTCTTT

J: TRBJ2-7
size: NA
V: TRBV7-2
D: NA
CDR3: CASSLYGGNYEQYF
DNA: TGTGCCAGCAGCTTATATGGGGGAAACTACGAGCAGTACTTC

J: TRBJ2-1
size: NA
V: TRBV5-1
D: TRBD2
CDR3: CASSGTSLREQFF
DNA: TGCGCCAGCAGCGGGACTAGTCTGCGTGAGCAGTTCTTC

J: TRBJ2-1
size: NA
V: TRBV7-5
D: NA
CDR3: CVRRTPGLARYNEQFF
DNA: TGTGTCAGAAGGACCCCCGGACTAGCGAGATACAATGAGCAGTTCTTC

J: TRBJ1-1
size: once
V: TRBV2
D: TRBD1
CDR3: CASRRDRQNTEAFF
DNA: TGTGCCAGCAGAAGGGACAGACAGAACACTGAAGCTTTCTTT

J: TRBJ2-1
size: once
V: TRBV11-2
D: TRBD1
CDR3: CASSFRGQGYNEQFF
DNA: TGTGCCAGCAGCTTTCGGGGACAGGGGTACAATGAGCAGTTCTTC

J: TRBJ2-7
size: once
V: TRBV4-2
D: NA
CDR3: CASSQDWGPTYEQYF
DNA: TGTGCCAGCAGCCAGGATTGGGGACCGACCTACGAGCAGTACTTC

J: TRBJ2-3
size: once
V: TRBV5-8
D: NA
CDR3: CASSLAEPTDTQYF
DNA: TGTGCCAGCAGCTTAGCGGAACCCACAGATACGCAGTATTTT

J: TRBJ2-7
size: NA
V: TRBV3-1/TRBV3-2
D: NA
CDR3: CASSRVGLPDPYEQYF
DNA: TGTGCCAGCAGCCGAGTCGGACTCCCCGACCCCTACGAGCAGTACTTC

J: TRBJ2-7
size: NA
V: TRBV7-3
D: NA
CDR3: CASSLNGVGDYEQYF
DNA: TGTGCCAGCAGCTTAAATGGGGTGGGGGACTACGAGCAGTACTTC

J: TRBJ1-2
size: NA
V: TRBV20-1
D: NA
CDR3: CSARDSAF
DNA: TGCAGTGCTAGGGATTCCGCCTTC

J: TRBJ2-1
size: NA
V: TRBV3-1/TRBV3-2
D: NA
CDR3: CASSQGYSQFF
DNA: TGTGCCAGCAGCCAAGGTTACAGTCAGTTCTTC

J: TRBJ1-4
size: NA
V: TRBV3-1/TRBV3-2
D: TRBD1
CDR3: CASSRTGAAGIEKLFF
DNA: TGTGCCAGCAGCCGGACAGGGGCCGCGGGGATTGAAAAACTGTTTTTT

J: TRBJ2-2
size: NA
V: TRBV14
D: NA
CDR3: CASSVLANGELFF
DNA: TGTGCCAGCAGCGTACTAGCAAACGGGGAGCTGTTTTTT

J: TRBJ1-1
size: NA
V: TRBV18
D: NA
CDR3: CASSTTGNTEAFF
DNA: TGTGCCAGCTCAACGACAGGGAACACTGAAGCTTTCTTT